This TCR beta chain was retrieved from a study of T cell repertoires in cytomegalovirus infection. Study background: Through public TCR beta signatures, both CMV infection and matching HLA type were indicated.

This CDR3 comprises 15 residues. Germline V CDR1 and CDR2: MDHEN, SYDVKM. The V gene end was trimmed by 7 bases and the J gene end by 0 bases; junction bases not matched to a gene: 9. TCRdb independently ran MiXCR on the reads; one entry per CDR3 protein. The sample carries more than 400,000 distinct CDR3 sequences, 26% recorded once. The specimen was PBMCs. The V gene is TRBV28, the J gene TRBJ2-7; TRBD1 matches 7 bases. This clonotype was sampled from a human donor in good health (CMV status not recorded). Some clones in this sample may be carry-over from other donors' samples. CDR3 region: CASKEGTETSYEQYF. The CDR3 bases are TGTGCCAGCAAAGAGGGGACAGAGACCTCCTACGAGCAGTACTTC.